This T cell receptor beta chain was sequenced in a study of blood T cell repertoires in COVID-19. Study information: COVID-19 samples, acute and convalescent, were from the United States, Italy and Spain. Sample material is recorded as cDNA or gDNA derived from T cells, B-cell-depleted T cells, or PBMCs.

Participant-reported clinical history was the basis for cohort assignment. CDR3 length equals 13 residues. Germline V gives CDR1 SEHNR, CDR2 FQNEAQ (reference sequence). The J segment lost 3 bases and the V segment lost 7 bases, leaving 4 bases of the junction unmatched. Original analysis: Nucleated cell number was recorded as an estimate derived from reference gene primer amplification. Clones were read by immunoSEQ multiplex PCR, and TCRdb kept only the in-frame ones, dropping some. That table is the source of V, J and clone size, and D and trimming were worked out from the DNA. Of around 170,000 clones in the sample, approximately 80% are singletons; the top ten hold approximately 15%.

This TCR was sampled from a man between 60 and 75 years old who had been exposed to COVID-19. The rearrangement links TRBV7-9 to TRBJ1-1; TRBD1 agrees at 8 bases. Sequences were obtained from PBMCs or T cells enriched from blood (not recorded which). The CDR3 protein is CASTPQGDTEAFF. The CDR3 coding sequence is TGTGCCAGCACCCCACAGGGGGACACTGAAGCTTTCTTT. The variable domain in full, with the rest retrieved from reference TRBV7-9 and TRBJ1-1, is DTGVSQNPRHKITKRGQNVTFRCDPISEHNRLYWYRQTLGQGPEFLTYFQNEAQLEKSRLLSDRFSAERPKGSFSTLEIQRTEQGDSAMYLCASTPQGDTEAFFGQGTRLTVV.